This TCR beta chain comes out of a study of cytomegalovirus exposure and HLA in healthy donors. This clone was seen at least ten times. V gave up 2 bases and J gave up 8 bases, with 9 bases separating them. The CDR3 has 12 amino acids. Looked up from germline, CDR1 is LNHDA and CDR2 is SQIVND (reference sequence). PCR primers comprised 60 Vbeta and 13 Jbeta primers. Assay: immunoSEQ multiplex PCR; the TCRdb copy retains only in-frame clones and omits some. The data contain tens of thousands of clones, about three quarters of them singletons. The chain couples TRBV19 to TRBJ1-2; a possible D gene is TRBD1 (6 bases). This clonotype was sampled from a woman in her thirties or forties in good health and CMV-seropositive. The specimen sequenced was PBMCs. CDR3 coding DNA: TGTGCCAGTAGTATATCAGGGGACGGCTACACCTTC. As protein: CASSISGDGYTF.